This T cell receptor beta chain derives from a study of tissue T cells after allogeneic stem cell transplantation. Study-level results: Few T cell clones were shared across patients, but motif clusters showed tissue-specific shared signatures.

This table comes from immunoSEQ multiplex PCR, and its TCRdb copy is limited to in-frame clones, with some not included. The sample has roughly 25,000 clones, more than 60% seen once. CDR1 is SGHRS, CDR2 YFSETQ, per germline. V gave up 5 bases and J gave up 2 bases, with 14 bases separating them. This CDR3 is 14 amino acids long. Of note for this clone: What it binds is unknown.

The sample here was tissue from the ileum, taken at autopsy. This clonotype was sampled from a female donor over 55 with lung cancer. J is TRBJ2-7 and V is TRBV5-1; possible D gene TRBD1, 5 bases. The CDR3 reads CASRIDSYPYEQYF. The CDR3 DNA reads as TGCGCCAGCAGAATAGACAGTTACCCCTACGAGCAGTACTTC.